Listed below are T cell receptor beta chains from one sample, sequenced in a study of beta chain features in type 1 diabetes. TCRdb keeps only in-frame clones here, not all; method: immunoSEQ multiplex PCR. Of approximately 280,000 clones listed, 15% are singletons. The sample comprised naive CD4+ T cells from blood. The source is a man in his late teens or twenties with type 1 diabetes. Both conserved end residues are part of each CDR3. D genes are given only for firm matches. Part of the rows lack a size; the others show once, few, many or a class for expanded clones.

J	V	length	D	size	CDR3	DNA
TRBJ2-1	TRBV11-1	13	-	-	CASSLGPDNEQFF	TGTGCCAGCAGCTTAGGTCCCGACAATGAGCAGTTCTTC
TRBJ2-5	TRBV30	17	TRBD2	-	CAWSVAGGRAIWETQYF	TGTGCCTGGAGTGTTGCTGGCGGGAGGGCCATATGGGAGACCCAGTACTTC
TRBJ2-5	TRBV11-2	16	-	-	CASSLLSGGPQETQYF	TGTGCCAGCAGCTTATTATCCGGGGGACCGCAAGAGACCCAGTACTTC
TRBJ2-5	TRBV2	13	TRBD1	-	CASREDRVETQYF	TGTGCCAGCAGGGAAGACAGGGTTGAGACCCAGTACTTC
TRBJ2-3	TRBV6-4	14	TRBD2	-	CASSQPGTTDTQYF	TGTGCCAGCAGTCAACCCGGGACTACCGATACGCAGTATTTT
TRBJ2-1	TRBV7-2	18	TRBD2	few	CASSPLYGGGSSYNEQFF	TGTGCCAGCAGTCCACTTTACGGCGGGGGGAGCTCCTACAATGAGCAGTTCTTC
TRBJ2-5	TRBV2	13	-	few	CASSDTGQETQYF	TGTGCCAGCAGTGACACAGGTCAAGAGACCCAGTACTTC
TRBJ2-1	TRBV7-2	13	TRBD2	-	CASSSRGSREQFF	TGTGCCAGCAGCTCGCGGGGGTCAAGAGAGCAGTTCTTC
TRBJ2-7	TRBV7-2	13	TRBD1	-	CASSPDRGREQYF	TGTGCCAGCAGCCCTGACAGGGGGCGGGAGCAGTACTTC
TRBJ2-5	TRBV5-1	16	TRBD2	-	CASSPLAGGLQETQYF	TGCGCCAGCAGCCCACTAGCGGGAGGTCTTCAAGAGACCCAGTACTTC
TRBJ1-5	TRBV28	14	-	-	CASSKTGLNQPQHF	TGTGCCAGCAGTAAAACAGGGTTAAATCAGCCCCAGCATTTT
TRBJ1-2	TRBV30	12	-	few	CAWSAGNYGYTF	TGTGCCTGGAGTGCAGGGAACTATGGCTACACCTTC
TRBJ2-7	TRBV5-1	11	-	few	CASSLDNEQYF	TGCGCCAGCAGCCTGGACAACGAGCAGTACTTC
TRBJ2-5	TRBV19	14	TRBD2	few	CASTLSGRVETQYF	TGTGCCAGTACTCTAAGCGGGAGAGTCGAGACCCAGTACTTC
TRBJ1-5	TRBV30	13	-	-	CAWSLGDNQPQHF	TGTGCCTGGAGTTTAGGGGACAATCAGCCCCAGCATTTT
TRBJ2-5	TRBV6-6	12	TRBD2	-	CASSSSGETQYF	TGTGCCAGCAGTTCTAGCGGAGAGACCCAGTACTTC
TRBJ2-1	TRBV9	16	TRBD2	few	CASSVGLAGGLDEQFF	TGTGCCAGCAGCGTAGGATTAGCGGGGGGCCTAGATGAGCAGTTCTTC
TRBJ1-2	TRBV18	14	-	few	CASSPGPDNYGYTF	TGTGCCAGCTCACCAGGGCCCGATAACTATGGCTACACCTTC
TRBJ2-7	TRBV2	12	-	-	CASSGARPEQYF	TGTGCCAGCAGTGGGGCTCGCCCCGAGCAGTACTTC
TRBJ2-2	TRBV18	15	-	-	CASSPRYKETGELFF	TGTGCCAGCTCACCTCGCTATAAGGAGACCGGGGAGCTGTTTTTT
TRBJ1-1	TRBV4-2	15	TRBD1	-	CASSQGDRGPTEAFF	TGTGCCAGCAGCCAAGGTGACAGGGGCCCCACTGAAGCTTTCTTT
TRBJ2-7	TRBV5-1	17	TRBD2	few	CASSLEFGLGSSYEQYF	TGCGCCAGCAGCTTGGAATTCGGACTAGGATCCTCCTACGAGCAGTACTTC
TRBJ2-3	TRBV7-9	16	TRBD2	few	CASSLLGGVSTDTQYF	TGTGCCAGCAGCCTCCTCGGGGGGGTTAGCACAGATACGCAGTATTTT
TRBJ1-6	TRBV2	16	-	few	CASSIRALEGNSPLHF	TGTGCCAGCAGTATCCGGGCCCTGGAGGGCAATTCACCCCTCCACTTT
TRBJ2-5	TRBV27	13	-	few	CASSPQSGWAQYF	TGTGCCAGCAGTCCCCAGTCGGGTTGGGCCCAGTACTTC
TRBJ2-7	TRBV5-1	18	TRBD2	few	CASSLHTSGSKVRDEQYF	TGCGCCAGCAGCTTGCATACTAGCGGGAGTAAAGTCAGAGACGAGCAGTACTTC
TRBJ2-7	TRBV18	13	-	-	CASSPGGNGEQYF	TGTGCCAGCTCACCGGGGGGAAACGGCGAGCAGTACTTC
TRBJ2-5	TRBV7-2	15	-	-	CASSQGRGSWETQYF	TGTGCCAGCAGCCAAGGAAGGGGGTCGTGGGAGACCCAGTACTTC
TRBJ2-5	TRBV4-3	16	TRBD2	-	CASSQALAGGMETQYF	TGCGCCAGCAGCCAAGCGCTAGCGGGGGGAATGGAGACCCAGTACTTC
TRBJ1-1	TRBV30	11	-	-	CAWAQGTEAFF	TGTGCCTGGGCACAGGGAACTGAAGCTTTCTTT
TRBJ1-2	TRBV5-1	15	-	few	CASSLGLDFNYGYTF	TGCGCCAGCAGCCTCGGGCTGGACTTCAACTATGGCTACACCTTC
TRBJ1-5	TRBV5-1	15	TRBD1	-	CASSLTGGDGQPQHF	TGCGCCAGCAGCTTAACAGGGGGAGACGGTCAGCCCCAGCATTTT
TRBJ1-1	TRBV28	12	-	-	CASSPHSGRAFF	TGTGCCAGCAGTCCACACTCGGGGAGAGCTTTCTTT
TRBJ2-7	TRBV6-5	14	-	-	CASSFDRSSYEQYF	TGTGCCAGCAGTTTCGACAGGAGCTCCTACGAGCAGTACTTC
TRBJ2-7	TRBV30	16	TRBD1	-	CACGTGGHRSSYEQYF	TGTGCCTGCGGGACAGGGGGTCACAGGAGCTCCTACGAGCAGTACTTC
TRBJ2-3	TRBV11-2	15	-	few	CASSLVVASTDTQYF	TGTGCCAGCAGCTTAGTAGTAGCCAGTACAGATACGCAGTATTTT
TRBJ1-1	TRBV7-9	12	-	-	CASSSGGTEAFF	TGTGCCAGCAGCTCCGGCGGGACTGAAGCTTTCTTT
TRBJ2-3	TRBV7-9	14	-	-	CASSLDRSTDTQYF	TGTGCCAGCAGCTTGGACAGAAGCACAGATACGCAGTATTTT
TRBJ2-1	TRBV28	20	TRBD2	few	CASSLGTSGRAESSYNEQFF	TGTGCCAGCAGCCTGGGGACTAGCGGGAGGGCCGAGAGCTCCTACAATGAGCAGTTCTTC
TRBJ2-4	TRBV28	15	TRBD2	-	CASRGGGPNKNIQYF	TGTGCCAGCAGGGGGGGAGGGCCGAACAAAAACATTCAGTACTTC
TRBJ2-3	TRBV9	16	TRBD1	few	CASSVGGTGGTDTQYF	TGTGCCAGCAGCGTAGGCGGAACAGGGGGGACAGATACGCAGTATTTT
TRBJ2-1	TRBV19	15	TRBD2	few	CASSLTSAGYNEQFF	TGTGCCAGTAGCTTGACTAGCGCGGGGTACAATGAGCAGTTCTTC
TRBJ2-7	TRBV28	13	-	-	CASGRQDSYEQYF	TGTGCCAGCGGGAGGCAGGACTCCTACGAGCAGTACTTC
TRBJ2-5	TRBV10-3	12	-	few	CAIGGSSETQYF	TGTGCCATCGGGGGGTCTTCGGAGACCCAGTACTTC
TRBJ2-5	TRBV11-2	12	-	few	CASRPSGYSQYF	TGTGCCAGCAGGCCGTCGGGTTATTCGCAGTACTTC
TRBJ2-5	TRBV30	13	-	-	CAWSGRVQETQYF	TGTGCCTGGAGTGGGAGGGTCCAAGAGACCCAGTACTTC
TRBJ2-5	TRBV6-1	13	-	few	CASRRRGEQTQYF	TGTGCCAGCAGGAGGAGGGGTGAACAGACCCAGTACTTC
TRBJ2-1	TRBV28	15	TRBD2	-	CASSLGLGGYNEQFF	TGTGCCAGCAGTTTAGGACTAGGCGGCTACAATGAGCAGTTCTTC
TRBJ1-5	TRBV30	14	-	few	CAWSDRGGWEPQHF	TGTGCCTGGAGTGATAGGGGGGGTTGGGAGCCCCAGCATTTT
TRBJ2-1	TRBV11-2	16	TRBD2	-	CASSPIAGSSYNEQFF	TGTGCCAGCAGCCCTATAGCGGGAAGCTCCTACAATGAGCAGTTCTTC
TRBJ2-3	TRBV15	19	TRBD2	-	CATSRDRGGEGLGTDTQYF	TGTGCCACCAGCAGAGATCGCGGCGGGGAGGGCCTAGGCACAGATACGCAGTATTTT
TRBJ1-2	TRBV28	14	TRBD1	few	CASSGGQGDGGYTF	TGTGCCAGCAGTGGGGGACAGGGGGACGGCGGCTACACCTTC
TRBJ1-6	TRBV28	17	-	-	CASSSTRQARWNSPLHF	TGTGCCAGCAGTTCCACCCGACAGGCAAGGTGGAATTCACCCCTCCACTTT
TRBJ2-2	TRBV29-1	14	TRBD1	few	CSVDVDRGTGELFF	TGCAGCGTTGACGTTGACAGGGGAACCGGGGAGCTGTTTTTT